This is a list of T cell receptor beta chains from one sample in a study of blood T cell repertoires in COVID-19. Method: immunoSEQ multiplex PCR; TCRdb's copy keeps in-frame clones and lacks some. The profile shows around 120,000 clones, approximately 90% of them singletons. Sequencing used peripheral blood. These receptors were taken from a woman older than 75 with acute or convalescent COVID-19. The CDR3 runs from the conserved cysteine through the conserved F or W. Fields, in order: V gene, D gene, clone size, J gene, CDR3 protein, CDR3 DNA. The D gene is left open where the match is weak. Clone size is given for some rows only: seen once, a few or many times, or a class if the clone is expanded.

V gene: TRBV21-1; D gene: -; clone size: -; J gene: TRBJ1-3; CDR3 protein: CATTGQAGNTIYF; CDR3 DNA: TGTGCCACTACGGGACAGGCTGGAAACACCATATATTTT
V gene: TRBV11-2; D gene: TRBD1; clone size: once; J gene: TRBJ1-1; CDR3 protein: CASSLYSADRGKWDTEAFF; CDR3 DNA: TGTGCCAGCAGCTTATATTCGGCGGACAGGGGAAAGTGGGACACTGAAGCTTTCTTT
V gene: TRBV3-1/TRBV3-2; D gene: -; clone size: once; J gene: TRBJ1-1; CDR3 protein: CASSGDTEAFF; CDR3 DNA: TGTGCCAGCTCGGGAGACACTGAAGCTTTCTTT
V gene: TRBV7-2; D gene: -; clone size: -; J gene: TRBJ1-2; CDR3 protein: CASSFHDTHYGYTF; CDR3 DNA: TGTGCCAGCAGCTTCCACGACACACACTATGGCTACACCTTC
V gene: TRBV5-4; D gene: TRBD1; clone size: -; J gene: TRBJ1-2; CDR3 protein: CASSLQQGDYGYTF; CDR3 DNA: TGTGCCAGCAGCCTTCAACAGGGGGACTATGGCTACACCTTC
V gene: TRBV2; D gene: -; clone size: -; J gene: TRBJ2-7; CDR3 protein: CASSTGTYEQYF; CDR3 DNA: TGTGCCAGCAGTACAGGGACCTACGAGCAGTACTTC
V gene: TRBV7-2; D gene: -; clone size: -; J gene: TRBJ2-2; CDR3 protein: CASKIGGVPTGELFF; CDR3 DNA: TGTGCCAGCAAGATTGGCGGGGTTCCCACCGGGGAGCTGTTTTTT
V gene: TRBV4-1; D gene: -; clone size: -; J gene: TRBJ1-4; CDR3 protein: CASSQVSGAGVDEKLFF; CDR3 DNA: TGCGCCAGCAGCCAAGTTTCAGGGGCAGGGGTGGATGAAAAACTGTTTTTT
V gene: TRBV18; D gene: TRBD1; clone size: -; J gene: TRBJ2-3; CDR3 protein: CASSPSSMDRGPDTQYF; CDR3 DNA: TGTGCCAGCTCACCAAGCAGCATGGACAGGGGGCCAGATACGCAGTATTTT
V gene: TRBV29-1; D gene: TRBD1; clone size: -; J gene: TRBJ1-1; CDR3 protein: CSVVGQTGHTEAFF; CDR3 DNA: TGCAGCGTCGTGGGACAGACCGGGCACACTGAAGCTTTCTTT
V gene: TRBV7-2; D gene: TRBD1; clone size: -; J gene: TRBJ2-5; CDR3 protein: CASSPKGQGVTQYF; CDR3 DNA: TGTGCCAGCAGCCCCAAGGGACAGGGGGTGACCCAGTACTTC
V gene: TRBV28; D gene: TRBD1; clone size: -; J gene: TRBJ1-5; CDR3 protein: CASRFDRVSNQPQHF; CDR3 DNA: TGTGCCAGCAGATTCGACAGGGTAAGCAATCAGCCCCAGCATTTT
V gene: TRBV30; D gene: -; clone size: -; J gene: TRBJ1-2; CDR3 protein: CAWLETLHNLPYGYTF; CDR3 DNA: TGTGCCTGGCTAGAAACCCTGCACAACTTACCCTATGGCTACACCTTC
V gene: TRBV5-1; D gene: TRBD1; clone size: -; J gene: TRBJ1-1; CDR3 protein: CASSPDRGYTEAFF; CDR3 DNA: TGCGCCAGCAGCCCAGACAGGGGTTACACTGAAGCTTTCTTT
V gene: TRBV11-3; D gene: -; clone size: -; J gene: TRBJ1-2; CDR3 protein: CASSLAQGSYTF; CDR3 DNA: TGTGCCAGCAGCTTAGCTCAGGGGAGCTACACCTTC
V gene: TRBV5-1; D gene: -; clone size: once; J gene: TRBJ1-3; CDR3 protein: CASSLVPGSGNTIYF; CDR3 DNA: TGCGCCAGCAGCTTGGTCCCAGGGTCAGGAAACACCATATATTTT
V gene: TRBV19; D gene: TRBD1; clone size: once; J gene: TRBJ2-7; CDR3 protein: CASSKPGQGLYEQYF; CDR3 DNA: TGTGCCAGTAGTAAACCGGGACAGGGGCTCTACGAGCAGTACTTC
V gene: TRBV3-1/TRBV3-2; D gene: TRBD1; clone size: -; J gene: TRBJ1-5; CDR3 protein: CASSQAQRGTVDQPQHF; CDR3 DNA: TGTGCCAGCAGCCAAGCCCAGCGGGGGACAGTAGATCAGCCCCAGCATTTT
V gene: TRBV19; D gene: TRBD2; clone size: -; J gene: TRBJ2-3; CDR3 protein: CASSTRTSGGPLLRTDTQYF; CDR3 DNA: TGTGCCAGTAGTACCCGGACTAGCGGGGGGCCCCTACTCCGCACAGATACGCAGTATTTT
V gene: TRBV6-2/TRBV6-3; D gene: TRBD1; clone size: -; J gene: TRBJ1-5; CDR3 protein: CASSPGQGDNQPQHF; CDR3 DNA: TGTGCCAGCAGCCCGGGACAGGGGGACAATCAGCCCCAGCATTTT
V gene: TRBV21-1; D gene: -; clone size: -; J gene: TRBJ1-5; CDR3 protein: CASHEGQGFNQPQHF; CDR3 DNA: TGTGCCAGCCACGAAGGGCAGGGCTTCAATCAGCCCCAGCATTTT
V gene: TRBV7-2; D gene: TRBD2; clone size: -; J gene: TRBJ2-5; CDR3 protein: CASSFLAGGETQYF; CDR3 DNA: TGTGCCAGCAGCTTTTTAGCGGGGGGAGAGACCCAGTACTTC
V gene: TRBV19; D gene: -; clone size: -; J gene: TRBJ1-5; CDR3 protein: CASTRSQTLYSNQPQHF; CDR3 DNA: TGTGCCAGTACCCGATCCCAGACACTCTATAGCAATCAGCCCCAGCATTTT
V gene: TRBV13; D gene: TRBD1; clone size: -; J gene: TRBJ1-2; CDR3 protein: CASSAYRGYGYTF; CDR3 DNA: TGTGCCAGCAGCGCTTACAGGGGGTATGGCTACACCTTC
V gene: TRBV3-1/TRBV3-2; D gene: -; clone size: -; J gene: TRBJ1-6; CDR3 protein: CASSRQTHSPLHF; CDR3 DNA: TGTGCCAGCAGCCGACAGACTCATTCACCCCTCCACTTT
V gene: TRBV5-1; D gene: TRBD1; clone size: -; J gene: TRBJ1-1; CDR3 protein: CASSSQGAPGRSSEAFF; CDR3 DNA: TGCGCCAGCAGCTCCCAGGGGGCCCCAGGGAGGTCTTCTGAAGCTTTCTTT
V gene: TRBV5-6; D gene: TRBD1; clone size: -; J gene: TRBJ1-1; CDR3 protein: CASSSWVDRVLTEAFF; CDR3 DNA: TGTGCCAGCAGCTCATGGGTCGACAGGGTTCTCACTGAAGCTTTCTTT
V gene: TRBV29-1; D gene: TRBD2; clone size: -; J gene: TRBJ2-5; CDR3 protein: CSAGGETQYF; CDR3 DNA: TGCAGCGCCGGGGGGGAGACCCAGTACTTC
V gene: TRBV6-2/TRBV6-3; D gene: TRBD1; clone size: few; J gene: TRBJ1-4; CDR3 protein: CASSSATGTNEKLFF; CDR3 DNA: TGTGCCAGCAGTTCCGCGACAGGGACTAATGAAAAACTGTTTTTT
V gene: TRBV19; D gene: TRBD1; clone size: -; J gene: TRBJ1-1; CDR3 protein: CASSIGAGGTEAFF; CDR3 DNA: TGTGCCAGTAGTATAGGGGCAGGGGGCACTGAAGCTTTCTTT
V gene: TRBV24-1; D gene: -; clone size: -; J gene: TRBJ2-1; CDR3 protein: CATSDLEQGYNEQFF; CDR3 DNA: TGTGCCACCAGTGATTTAGAACAGGGATACAATGAGCAGTTCTTC
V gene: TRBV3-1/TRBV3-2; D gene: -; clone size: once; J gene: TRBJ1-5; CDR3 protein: CASSQDQDLHSNQPQHF; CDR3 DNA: TGTGCCAGCAGCCAAGATCAGGATCTACATAGCAATCAGCCCCAGCATTTT
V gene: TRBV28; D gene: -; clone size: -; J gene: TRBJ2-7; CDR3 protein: CASHIATGVGRTYEQYF; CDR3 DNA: TGTGCCAGCCACATAGCAACGGGGGTTGGTAGGACCTACGAGCAGTACTTC